These T cell receptor beta chains were read from a single sample in a study of high-grade serous ovarian cancer treatment subgroups. TCRdb keeps only in-frame clones here, not all; method: immunoSEQ multiplex PCR. The sample records roughly 10,000 clones, about 71% being singletons. The sample taken for sequencing was tumor tissue. Every receptor here comes from a human donor with high-grade serous ovarian cancer. Both conserved end residues are part of each CDR3. The order of the fields is clone size, V gene, D gene, CDR3 length, J gene, CDR3 DNA, CDR3 protein. The D gene is left open where the match is weak. Clone size is given for some rows only: seen once, a few or many times, or a class if the clone is expanded.

>few|TRBV25-1|TRBD1|11|TRBJ1-5
TGTGCCAGCACCGGACAGGGCACCCAGCATTTT
CASTGQGTQHF
>-|TRBV9|-|15|TRBJ1-2
TGTGCCAGCAGCCCCGACGGGGATTACAGCTATGGCTACACCTTC
CASSPDGDYSYGYTF
>few|TRBV5-1|TRBD1|15|TRBJ2-7
TGCGCCAGCAGCACCCTTCGGACAGGGCCCTACGAGCAGTACTTC
CASSTLRTGPYEQYF
>-|TRBV9|-|20|TRBJ2-6
TGTGCCAGCAGCGTAGGGCCAACCCGCTACCCCCACTCTGGGGCCAACGTCCTGACTTTC
CASSVGPTRYPHSGANVLTF
>-|TRBV21-1|-|20|TRBJ2-7
TGTGCCAGCAGCAAAGTGGGCGGGAGAGCCCTATTTCTCCGGCCCTACGAGCAGTACTTC
CASSKVGGRALFLRPYEQYF
>-|TRBV29-1|TRBD1|13|TRBJ1-1
TGCAGCGTTTCGGGACAGGGAAACACTGAAGCTTTCTTT
CSVSGQGNTEAFF
>few|TRBV30|-|15|TRBJ1-4
TGTGCCTGGAGTCTTTGGGACGTTAGTAATGAAAAACTGTTTTTT
CAWSLWDVSNEKLFF
>-|TRBV7-3|-|13|TRBJ2-7
TGTGCCAGCAGCTTACTGGGCAGTACCGAGCAGTACTTC
CASSLLGSTEQYF
>few|TRBV11-2|-|15|TRBJ2-7
TGTGCCAGCAGCTTAGATGGTGGGATAGTTGGCGAGCAGTACTTC
CASSLDGGIVGEQYF
>once|TRBV14|-|12|TRBJ1-1
TGTGCCAGCAGCTATGGACCGATCGGAGCTTTCTTT
CASSYGPIGAFF
>few|TRBV19|-|14|TRBJ1-3
TGTGCCACCTCGAGGGGGACACCCGGAAACACCATATATTTT
CATSRGTPGNTIYF
>-|TRBV5-5|-|14|TRBJ2-7
TGTGCCAGCAGCCACTGGGGCTACCCCTACGAGCAGTACTTC
CASSHWGYPYEQYF
>-|TRBV7-8|TRBD2|15|TRBJ2-7
TGTGCCAGCAGCCCAGGGGCTAGCGGGAGTAACGAGCAGTACTTC
CASSPGASGSNEQYF
>-|TRBV10-3|TRBD2|17|TRBJ2-3
TGTGCCATCAGCGGACTAGCGGGAGGAACTAGCACAGATACGCAGTATTTT
CAISGLAGGTSTDTQYF
>once|TRBV6-5|TRBD1|14|TRBJ1-1
TGTGCCAGCAGTCTGGGGACAGGATGGACTGAAGCTTTCTTT
CASSLGTGWTEAFF
>-|TRBV4-1|TRBD1|16|TRBJ1-1
TGCGCCAGCAGCCAACATACTGACAGGGGGAACACTGAAGCTTTCTTT
CASSQHTDRGNTEAFF
>-|TRBV2|TRBD1|16|TRBJ1-2
TGTGCCAGCAGTGAAAGAGGGACAGTATTCAACTATGGCTACACCTTC
CASSERGTVFNYGYTF
>-|TRBV2|-|13|TRBJ1-2
TGTGCCAGCAGTGAGAGGGAGGCTTATGGCTACACCTTC
CASSEREAYGYTF
>-|TRBV11-2|-|10|TRBJ1-2
TGTGCCAGCTCCTCCGGGTACACCTCCTTC
CASSSGYTSF
>-|TRBV29-1|TRBD1|12|TRBJ2-7
TGCAGCCCTCGGGACAGTACCTACGAGCAGTACTTC
CSPRDSTYEQYF
>few|TRBV5-1|TRBD1|18|TRBJ2-7
TGCGCCAGCCGAGAGACAGGGAACCACCAAACCCGGGTCTACGAGCAGTACTTC
CASRETGNHQTRVYEQYF
>-|TRBV7-3|-|14|TRBJ2-1
TGTGCCAGCAGCTTTGGTCGGCAGGGTGGTGAGCAGTTCTTC
CASSFGRQGGEQFF
>few|TRBV5-6|-|14|TRBJ2-1
TGTGCCAGCAGCACGGACTTTTCCTACAATGAGCAGTTCTTC
CASSTDFSYNEQFF
>few|TRBV7-2|-|12|TRBJ2-7
TGTGCCAGCAGCCTTAGACTCCACGAGCAGTACTTC
CASSLRLHEQYF
>few|TRBV6-5|-|12|TRBJ1-5
TGTGCCAGCAGCTTCCCAGGACAGCCCCAGCATTTT
CASSFPGQPQHF
>few|TRBV5-1|TRBD2|16|TRBJ2-1
TGCGCCAGCAGCCCCGGCGGACTAGCGGGAGGCAATGAGCAGTTCTTC
CASSPGGLAGGNEQFF
>once|TRBV18|-|15|TRBJ1-1
TGTGCCAGCTCACCGCCACAGGGCGCGAACACTGAAGCTTTCTTT
CASSPPQGANTEAFF
>-|TRBV7-3|TRBD2|15|TRBJ2-1
TGTGCCAGCAGCTTAGGGATAGCGGGGAGGGGTGAGCAGTTCTTC
CASSLGIAGRGEQFF
>-|TRBV9|-|12|TRBJ2-1
TGTGCCAGCAGCACGGGTGGGGATGAGCAGTTCTTC
CASSTGGDEQFF
>-|TRBV28|TRBD2|15|TRBJ2-3
TGTGCCAGCAGTTCGACGTCCGGGGGGACAGATACGCAGTATTTT
CASSSTSGGTDTQYF
>-|TRBV6-1|-|14|TRBJ2-2
TGTGCCAGCAGCGGGACGGTTCGGACCGGGGAGCTGTTTTTT
CASSGTVRTGELFF
>-|TRBV19|-|17|TRBJ2-6
TGTGCCAGTAGACCAGGGGACTTCGCCTCTGGGGCCAACGTCCTGACTTTC
CASRPGDFASGANVLTF
>-|TRBV9|-|18|TRBJ2-3
TGTGCCAGCAGCGTCACACAACGGCGGGACGGTTACACAGATACGCAGTATTTT
CASSVTQRRDGYTDTQYF
>few|TRBV14|TRBD1|15|TRBJ1-2
TGTGCCAGCAGCCCCCGGACAGGGAAGAACTATGGCTACACCTTC
CASSPRTGKNYGYTF
>few|TRBV2|-|16|TRBJ2-4
TGTGCCAGCAGCCCTCAAGGGACGGTAGCCAAAAACATTCAGTACTTC
CASSPQGTVAKNIQYF
>-|TRBV7-1|-|14|TRBJ1-2
TGTGCCAGCAGCTTAGGGCAGAGACACTATGGCTACACCTTC
CASSLGQRHYGYTF
>few|TRBV7-3|-|16|TRBJ2-1
TGTGCCAGTCTCGGACCCAAAGACGGTGCCTACAATGAGCAGTTCTTC
CASLGPKDGAYNEQFF
>once|TRBV5-5|-|14|TRBJ2-7
TGTGCCAGCAGCCCGCACATATCCGCCTACGAGCAGTACTTC
CASSPHISAYEQYF
>-|TRBV6-6|-|14|TRBJ2-5
TGTGCCAGCAGTTACACCCCCGACATGGGGACCCAGTACTTC
CASSYTPDMGTQYF
>-|TRBV19|-|12|TRBJ1-2
TGTGCCAGTAGTACCGGGACGTGGGGCTACACCTTC
CASSTGTWGYTF
>-|TRBV19|-|13|TRBJ1-5
TGTGCCAGTACCCCGACAGGAAATCAGCCCCAGCATTTT
CASTPTGNQPQHF
>-|TRBV10-3|TRBD2|14|TRBJ2-1
TGTGCCATCAGTGGAGAGCGGGAGCGACGAGAGCAGTTCTTC
CAISGERERREQFF